This T cell receptor beta chain was obtained from a study of CD4 and CD8 cells across lung adenocarcinoma regions. Localized lung adenocarcinoma, a non-small cell lung cancer, affected the donors. From the PCR reads, TCRdb called clonotypes with MiXCR, one entry per CDR3 protein. Found here are about 10,000 distinct CDR3 sequences, around 42% of them singletons; the top ten hold about 33%. The clonotype originates from a male donor with lung adenocarcinoma. The CD4 and CD8 labels of this study may be unreliable. The sequenced sample was CD8+ T cells from the margin of a lung tumor.

The CDR3 reads CASSYSVRQGEETQYF. In nucleotides, the CDR3 is TGTGCCAGCAGTTACTCGGTGAGGCAGGGGGAAGAGACCCAGTACTTC. J is TRBJ2-1 and V is TRBV6-5, with 7 bases identical to TRBD1. The J call is doubtful: the DNA matches TRBJ2-5 better. The CDR3 has 16 amino acids. The germline V gene encodes CDR1 MNHEY and CDR2 SVGAGI.